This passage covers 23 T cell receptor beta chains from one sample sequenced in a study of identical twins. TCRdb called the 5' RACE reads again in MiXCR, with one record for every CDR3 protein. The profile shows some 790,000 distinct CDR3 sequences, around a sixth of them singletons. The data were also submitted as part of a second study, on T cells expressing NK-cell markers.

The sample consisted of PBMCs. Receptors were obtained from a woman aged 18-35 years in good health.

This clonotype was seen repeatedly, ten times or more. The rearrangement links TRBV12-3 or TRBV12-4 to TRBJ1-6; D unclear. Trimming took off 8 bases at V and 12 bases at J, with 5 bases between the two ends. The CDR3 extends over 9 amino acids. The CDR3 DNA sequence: TGTGCCAGCGGCTTACCCCTCCACTTT. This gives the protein CASGLPLHF.

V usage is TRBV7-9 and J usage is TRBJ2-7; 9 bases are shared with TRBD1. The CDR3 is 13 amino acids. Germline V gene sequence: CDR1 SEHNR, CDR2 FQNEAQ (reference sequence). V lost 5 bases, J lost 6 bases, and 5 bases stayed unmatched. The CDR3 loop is CASSQGQGSEQYF. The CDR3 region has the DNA TGTGCCAGCAGCCAGGGACAGGGCAGCGAGCAGTACTTC. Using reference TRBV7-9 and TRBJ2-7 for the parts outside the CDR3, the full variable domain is DTGVSQNPRHKITKRGQNVTFRCDPISEHNRLYWYRQTLGQGPEFLTYFQNEAQLEKSRLLSDRFSAERPKGSFSTLEIQRTEQGDSAMYLCASSQGQGSEQYFGPGTRLTVT.

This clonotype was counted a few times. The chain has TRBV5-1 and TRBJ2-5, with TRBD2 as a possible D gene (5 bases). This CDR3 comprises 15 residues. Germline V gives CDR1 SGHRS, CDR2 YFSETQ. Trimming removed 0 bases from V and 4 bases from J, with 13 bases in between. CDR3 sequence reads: CASSLDRGARETQYF. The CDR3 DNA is TGCGCCAGCAGCTTGGATCGGGGAGCCCGAGAGACCCAGTACTTC.

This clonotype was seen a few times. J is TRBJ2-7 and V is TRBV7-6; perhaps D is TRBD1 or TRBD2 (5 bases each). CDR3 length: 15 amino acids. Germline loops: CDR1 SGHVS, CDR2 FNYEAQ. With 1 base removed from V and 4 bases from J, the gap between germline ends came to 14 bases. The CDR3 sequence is CASSLEFGGIYEQYF. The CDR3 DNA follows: TGTGCCAGCAGCTTAGAGTTTGGGGGTATATACGAGCAGTACTTC. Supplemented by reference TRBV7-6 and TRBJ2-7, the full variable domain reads GAGVSQSPRYKVTKRGQDVALRCDPISGHVSLYWYRQALGQGPEFLTYFNYEAQQDKSGLPNDRFSAERPEGSISTLTIQRTEQRDSAMYRCASSLEFGGIYEQYFGPGTRLTVT.

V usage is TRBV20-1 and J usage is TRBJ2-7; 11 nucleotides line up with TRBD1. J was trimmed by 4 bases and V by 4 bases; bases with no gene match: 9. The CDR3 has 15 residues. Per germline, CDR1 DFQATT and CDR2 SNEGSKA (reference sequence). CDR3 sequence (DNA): TGCAGTGCTATCCCGGACGGGGACAGGGGGTACGAGCAGTACTTC. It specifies CSAIPDGDRGYEQYF.

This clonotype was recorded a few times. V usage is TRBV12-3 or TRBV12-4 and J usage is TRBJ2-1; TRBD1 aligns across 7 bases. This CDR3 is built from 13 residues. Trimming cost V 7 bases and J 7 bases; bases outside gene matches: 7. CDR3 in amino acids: CASMGTVANEQFF. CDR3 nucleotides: TGTGCCAGCATGGGGACAGTCGCGAATGAGCAGTTCTTC.

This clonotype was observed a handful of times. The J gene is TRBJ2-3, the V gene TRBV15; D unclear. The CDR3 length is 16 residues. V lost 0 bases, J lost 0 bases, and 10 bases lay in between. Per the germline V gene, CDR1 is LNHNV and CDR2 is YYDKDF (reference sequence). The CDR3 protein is CATSRDQAMSTDTQYF. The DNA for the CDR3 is TGTGCCACCAGCAGAGACCAAGCGATGAGCACAGATACGCAGTATTTT.

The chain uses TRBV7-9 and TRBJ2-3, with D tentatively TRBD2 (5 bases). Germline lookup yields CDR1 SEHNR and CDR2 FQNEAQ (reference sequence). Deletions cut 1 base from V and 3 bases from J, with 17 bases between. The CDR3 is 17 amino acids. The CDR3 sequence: CASSLVAQTRGTDTQYF. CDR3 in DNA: TGTGCCAGCAGCTTAGTGGCGCAGACAAGAGGGACAGATACGCAGTATTTT.

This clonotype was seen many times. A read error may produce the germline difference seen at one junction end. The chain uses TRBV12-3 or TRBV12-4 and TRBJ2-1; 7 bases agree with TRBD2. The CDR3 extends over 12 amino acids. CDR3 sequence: CASSLGGNEQFF. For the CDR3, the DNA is TGCGCCAGCAGCCTGGGGGGGAATGAGCAGTTCTTC.

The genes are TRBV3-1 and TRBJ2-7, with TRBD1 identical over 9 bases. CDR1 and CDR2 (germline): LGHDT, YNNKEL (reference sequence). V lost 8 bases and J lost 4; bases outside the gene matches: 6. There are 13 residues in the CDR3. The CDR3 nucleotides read TGTGCCAGCGGGTCACAGGGGGCGTACGAGCAGTACTTC. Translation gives CASGSQGAYEQYF.

CDR3 nucleotides: TGTGCCAGCAGCGTCCGCCAGGCCTACAATGAGCAGTTCTTC. It yields the protein CASSVRQAYNEQFF. The chain employs TRBV9 and TRBJ2-1; D gene uncertain. This CDR3 has 14 residues. Germline V CDR1 and CDR2: SGDLS, YYNGEE. Trimming pared 2 bases from V and 2 bases from J, leaving 8 bases between.

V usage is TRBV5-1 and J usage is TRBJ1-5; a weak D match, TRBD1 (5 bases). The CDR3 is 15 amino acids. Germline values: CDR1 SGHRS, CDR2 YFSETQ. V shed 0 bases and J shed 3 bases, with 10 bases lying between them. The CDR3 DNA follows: TGCGCCAGCAGCTTGGAAGGGGTTTTCAATCAGCCCCAGCATTTT. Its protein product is CASSLEGVFNQPQHF.

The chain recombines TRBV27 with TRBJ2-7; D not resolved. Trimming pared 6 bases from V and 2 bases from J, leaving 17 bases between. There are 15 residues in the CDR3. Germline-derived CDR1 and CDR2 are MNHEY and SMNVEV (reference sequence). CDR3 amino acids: CASRLTTGATYEQYF. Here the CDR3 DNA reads TGTGCCAGCAGGCTCACCACGGGCGCAACCTACGAGCAGTACTTC.

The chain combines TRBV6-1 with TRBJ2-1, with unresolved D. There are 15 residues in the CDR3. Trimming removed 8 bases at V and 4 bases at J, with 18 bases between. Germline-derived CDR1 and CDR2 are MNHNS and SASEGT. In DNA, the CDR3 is TGTGCCAGCTCGAAAAGGTGGACCACGTACAATGAGCAGTTCTTC. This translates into CASSKRWTTYNEQFF.

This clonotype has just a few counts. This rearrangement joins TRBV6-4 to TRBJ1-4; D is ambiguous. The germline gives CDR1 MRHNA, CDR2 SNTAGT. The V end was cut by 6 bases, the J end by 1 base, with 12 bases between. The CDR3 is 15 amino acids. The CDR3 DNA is TGTGCCAGCAGCGCTAGCCCTGAAACTAATGAAAAACTGTTTTTT. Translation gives CASSASPETNEKLFF.

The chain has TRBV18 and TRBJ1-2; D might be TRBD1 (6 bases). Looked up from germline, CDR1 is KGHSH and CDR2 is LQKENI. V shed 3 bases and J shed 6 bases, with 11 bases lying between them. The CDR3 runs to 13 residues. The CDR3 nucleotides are TGTGCCAGCTCACCCAACAGGGAAGATGGCTACACCTTC. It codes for CASSPNREDGYTF.

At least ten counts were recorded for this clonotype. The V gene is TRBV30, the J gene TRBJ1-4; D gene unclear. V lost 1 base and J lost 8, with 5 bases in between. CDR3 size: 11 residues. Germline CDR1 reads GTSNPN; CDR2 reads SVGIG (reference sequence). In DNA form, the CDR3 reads TGTGCCTGGAGTGGCAGCGAAAAACTGTTTTTT. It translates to CAWSGSEKLFF.

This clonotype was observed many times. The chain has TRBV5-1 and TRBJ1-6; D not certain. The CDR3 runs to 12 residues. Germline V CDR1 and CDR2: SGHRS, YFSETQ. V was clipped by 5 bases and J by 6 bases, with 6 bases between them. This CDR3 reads CASRTGNSPLHF. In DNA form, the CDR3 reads TGCGCCAGCAGAACGGGTAATTCACCCCTCCACTTT.

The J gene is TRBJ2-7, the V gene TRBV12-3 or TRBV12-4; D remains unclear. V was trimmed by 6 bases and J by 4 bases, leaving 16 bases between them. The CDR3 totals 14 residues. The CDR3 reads CASSLGPTYYEQYF. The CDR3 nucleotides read TGTGCCAGCAGCCTCGGGCCTACCTATTACGAGCAGTACTTC.

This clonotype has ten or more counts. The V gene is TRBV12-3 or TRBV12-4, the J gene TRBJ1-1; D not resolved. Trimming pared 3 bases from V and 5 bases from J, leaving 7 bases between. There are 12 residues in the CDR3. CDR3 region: CASSLGTTEAFF. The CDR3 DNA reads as TGTGCCAGCAGTTTGGGAACGACTGAAGCTTTCTTT.

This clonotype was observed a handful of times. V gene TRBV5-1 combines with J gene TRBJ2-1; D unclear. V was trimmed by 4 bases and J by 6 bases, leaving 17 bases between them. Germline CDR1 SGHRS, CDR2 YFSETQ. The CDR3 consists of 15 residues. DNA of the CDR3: TGCGCCAGCAGCCTCCAGGACCCTGTTTTCAATGAGCAGTTCTTC. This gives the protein CASSLQDPVFNEQFF.

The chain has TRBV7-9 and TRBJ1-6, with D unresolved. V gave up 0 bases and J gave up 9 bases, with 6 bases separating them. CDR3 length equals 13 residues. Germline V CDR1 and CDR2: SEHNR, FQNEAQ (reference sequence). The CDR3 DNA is TGTGCCAGCAGCTTAGCGCAGAGTTCACCCCTCCACTTT. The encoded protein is CASSLAQSSPLHF.

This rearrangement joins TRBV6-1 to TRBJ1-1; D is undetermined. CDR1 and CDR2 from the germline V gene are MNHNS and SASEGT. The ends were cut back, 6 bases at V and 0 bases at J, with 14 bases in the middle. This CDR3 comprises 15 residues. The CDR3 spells CASRSTTGLNTEAFF. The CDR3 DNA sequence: TGTGCCAGCAGATCTACCACCGGACTGAACACTGAAGCTTTCTTT.